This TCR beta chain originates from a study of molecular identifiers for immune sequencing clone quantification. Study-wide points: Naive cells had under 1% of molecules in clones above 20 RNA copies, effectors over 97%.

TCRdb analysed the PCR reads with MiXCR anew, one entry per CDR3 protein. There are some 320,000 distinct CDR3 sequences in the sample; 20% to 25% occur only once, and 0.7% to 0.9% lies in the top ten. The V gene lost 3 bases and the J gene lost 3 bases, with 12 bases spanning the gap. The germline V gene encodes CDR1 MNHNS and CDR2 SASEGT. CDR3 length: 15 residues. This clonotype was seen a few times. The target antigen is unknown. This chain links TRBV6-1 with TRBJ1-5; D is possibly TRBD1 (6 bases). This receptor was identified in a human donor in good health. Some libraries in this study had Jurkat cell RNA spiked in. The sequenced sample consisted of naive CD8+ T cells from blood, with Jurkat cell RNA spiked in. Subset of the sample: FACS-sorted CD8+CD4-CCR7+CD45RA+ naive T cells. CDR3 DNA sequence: TGTGCCAGCAGTGACTCCAGGGGATTCAATCAGCCCCAGCATTTT. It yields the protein CASSDSRGFNQPQHF.